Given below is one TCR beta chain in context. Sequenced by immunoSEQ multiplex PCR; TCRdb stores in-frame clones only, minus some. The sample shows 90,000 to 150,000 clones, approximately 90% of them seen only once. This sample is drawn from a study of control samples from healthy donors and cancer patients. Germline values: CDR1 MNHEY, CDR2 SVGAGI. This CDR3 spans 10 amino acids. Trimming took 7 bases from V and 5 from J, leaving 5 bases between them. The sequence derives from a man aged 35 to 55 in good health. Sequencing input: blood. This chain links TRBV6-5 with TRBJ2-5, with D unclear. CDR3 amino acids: CASTGETQYF. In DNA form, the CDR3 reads TGTGCCAGCACCGGGGAGACCCAGTACTTC.